This passage covers 2 T cell receptor beta chains from one sample sequenced in a study of T cells after yellow fever vaccination. TCRdb itself ran the 5' RACE reads through MiXCR, one entry per CDR3 protein. Here the sample spans a few hundred thousand distinct CDR3 sequences, 8% to 9.5% being singletons. The material was PBMCs, obtained roughly 45 days after the first yellow fever vaccination. The receptors stem from a man younger than 35 who received the YFV17D yellow fever vaccine.

The V call is TRBV24-1, the J call TRBJ2-6, with D possibly TRBD1 on 5 matching bases. The CDR3 loop spans 19 amino acids. Germline CDR1 KGHDR, CDR2 SFDVKD. V lost 5 bases and J lost 0, with 19 bases in between. The DNA for the CDR3 is TGTGCCACCAGTGCCCCCGACAGCCTATCCAACTCTGGGGCCAACGTCCTGACTTTC. It translates to CATSAPDSLSNSGANVLTF.

The table lists this clonotype with a few counts. The chain carries TRBV7-9 and TRBJ1-5, with TRBD1 matching 9 bases. This CDR3 comprises 15 residues. Germline trimming cut 3 bases from V and 5 bases from J; bases unmatched to any gene: 5. Germline V gene sequence: CDR1 SEHNR, CDR2 FQNEAQ (reference sequence). The CDR3 reads CASSFGTGIYQPQHF. In DNA form, the CDR3 reads TGTGCCAGCAGCTTTGGGACAGGGATTTATCAGCCCCAGCATTTT.